A selection of T cell receptor beta chains follows, all from one sample in a study of blood T cell repertoires in COVID-19. TCRdb's table, derived via immunoSEQ multiplex PCR, lists solely in-frame clones and lacks some. The table shows 200,000 to 250,000 clones, with less than 85% occurring only once. The sample comprised peripheral blood. The receptor source for this set is an elderly woman with acute or convalescent COVID-19. Both conserved end residues are part of each CDR3. The order of the fields is D gene, V gene, clone size, J gene, CDR3 protein, CDR3 DNA. The D gene is left open where the match is weak. Part of the rows lack a size; the others show once, few, many or a class for expanded clones.

d_gene: .
v_gene: TRBV11-2
abundance: .
j_gene: TRBJ2-3
CDR3aa: CASSLDRGVGDTQYF
CDR3nt: TGTGCCAGCAGCTTAGACAGGGGGGTCGGGGATACGCAGTATTTT

d_gene: TRBD1
v_gene: TRBV9
abundance: .
j_gene: TRBJ2-5
CDR3aa: CASSGRQGSGETQYF
CDR3nt: TGTGCCAGCAGCGGAAGACAGGGCAGCGGAGAGACCCAGTACTTC

d_gene: .
v_gene: TRBV14
abundance: .
j_gene: TRBJ1-1
CDR3aa: CASSRDFWGAEAFF
CDR3nt: TGTGCCAGCAGCCGTGACTTTTGGGGCGCTGAAGCTTTCTTT

d_gene: .
v_gene: TRBV5-1
abundance: .
j_gene: TRBJ1-1
CDR3aa: CASRRTANTEAFF
CDR3nt: TGCGCCAGCAGGAGGACAGCGAACACTGAAGCTTTCTTT

d_gene: .
v_gene: TRBV11-1
abundance: few
j_gene: TRBJ1-1
CDR3aa: CASSSIQGAITEAFF
CDR3nt: TGTGCCAGCAGCAGTATACAGGGCGCGATCACTGAAGCTTTCTTT

d_gene: TRBD1
v_gene: TRBV12-3/TRBV12-4
abundance: .
j_gene: TRBJ1-2
CDR3aa: CASSQGQSYGYTF
CDR3nt: TGTGCCAGCAGCCAGGGACAGTCCTATGGCTACACCTTC

d_gene: .
v_gene: TRBV3-1/TRBV3-2
abundance: .
j_gene: TRBJ2-7
CDR3aa: CASSSGTSLFEQYF
CDR3nt: TGTGCCAGCAGCTCCGGGACAAGTCTCTTCGAGCAGTACTTC

d_gene: .
v_gene: TRBV30
abundance: .
j_gene: TRBJ2-1
CDR3aa: CALDSLVRGEQFF
CDR3nt: TGTGCCTTGGACAGTCTGGTTAGGGGTGAGCAGTTCTTC

d_gene: .
v_gene: TRBV30
abundance: few
j_gene: TRBJ1-2
CDR3aa: CAWSVRGAPNYGYTF
CDR3nt: TGTGCCTGGAGTGTCCGGGGGGCTCCTAACTATGGCTACACCTTC

d_gene: TRBD1
v_gene: TRBV18
abundance: once
j_gene: TRBJ1-5
CDR3aa: CASSPLQGAQSNQPQHF
CDR3nt: TGTGCCAGCTCACCATTACAGGGGGCTCAAAGCAATCAGCCCCAGCATTTT

d_gene: TRBD2
v_gene: TRBV3-1/TRBV3-2
abundance: .
j_gene: TRBJ2-3
CDR3aa: CASSLRLAGGPADTQYF
CDR3nt: TGTGCCAGCAGCCTAAGACTAGCGGGGGGGCCGGCAGATACGCAGTATTTT

d_gene: .
v_gene: TRBV6-2/TRBV6-3
abundance: .
j_gene: TRBJ1-5
CDR3aa: CASSYPRVGIQHF
CDR3nt: TGTGCCAGCAGTTACCCCCGGGTCGGAATCCAGCATTTT

d_gene: .
v_gene: TRBV6-1
abundance: .
j_gene: TRBJ1-4
CDR3aa: CASSERGANNEKLFF
CDR3nt: TGTGCCAGCAGTGAACGGGGGGCTAATAATGAAAAACTGTTTTTT

d_gene: .
v_gene: TRBV5-1
abundance: .
j_gene: TRBJ1-1
CDR3aa: CASSLDGSAGTEAFF
CDR3nt: TGCGCCAGCAGCCTCGACGGGAGCGCGGGCACTGAAGCTTTCTTT

d_gene: .
v_gene: TRBV19
abundance: .
j_gene: TRBJ1-4
CDR3aa: CASSIGQNTEKLFF
CDR3nt: TGTGCCAGTAGTATCGGACAGAATACGGAAAAACTGTTTTTT

d_gene: TRBD1
v_gene: TRBV11-3
abundance: .
j_gene: TRBJ1-1
CDR3aa: CASTRDRNTEAFF
CDR3nt: TGTGCCAGCACCCGGGACAGAAACACTGAAGCTTTCTTT

d_gene: .
v_gene: TRBV7-8
abundance: .
j_gene: TRBJ1-2
CDR3aa: CASSLGAIPTSGYTF
CDR3nt: TGTGCCAGCAGCTTAGGAGCAATCCCCACTAGTGGCTACACCTTC

d_gene: TRBD1
v_gene: TRBV29-1
abundance: once
j_gene: TRBJ1-1
CDR3aa: CSAYRGTEAFF
CDR3nt: TGCAGCGCCTACAGGGGCACTGAAGCTTTCTTT

d_gene: .
v_gene: TRBV5-4
abundance: .
j_gene: TRBJ1-2
CDR3aa: CASSGDTHTNYGYTF
CDR3nt: TGTGCCAGCAGCGGTGACACACACACTAACTATGGCTACACCTTC

d_gene: .
v_gene: TRBV9
abundance: once
j_gene: TRBJ1-2
CDR3aa: CASSVASGLGPYGYTF
CDR3nt: TGTGCCAGCAGCGTAGCTAGCGGCTTGGGCCCATATGGCTACACCTTC

d_gene: .
v_gene: TRBV7-2
abundance: few
j_gene: TRBJ2-3
CDR3aa: CASSLLGGKDTQYF
CDR3nt: TGTGCCAGCAGCCTCTTGGGGGGAAAAGATACGCAGTATTTT

d_gene: .
v_gene: TRBV11-3
abundance: few
j_gene: TRBJ1-5
CDR3aa: CASSLVHWGQNQPQHF
CDR3nt: TGTGCCAGCAGCTTAGTCCATTGGGGGCAGAATCAGCCCCAGCATTTT

d_gene: TRBD1
v_gene: TRBV19
abundance: .
j_gene: TRBJ2-1
CDR3aa: CASSLDRGLAYNEQFF
CDR3nt: TGTGCCAGTAGTCTCGACAGGGGATTAGCCTACAATGAGCAGTTCTTC

d_gene: TRBD1
v_gene: TRBV5-8
abundance: .
j_gene: TRBJ1-2
CDR3aa: CASSFQGDIYGYTF
CDR3nt: TGTGCCAGCAGCTTTCAGGGGGATATTTATGGCTACACCTTC

d_gene: TRBD1
v_gene: TRBV24-1
abundance: .
j_gene: TRBJ2-3
CDR3aa: CATSDLPRTGGSTDTQYF
CDR3nt: TGTGCCACCAGTGATTTGCCTAGGACAGGGGGTTCCACAGATACGCAGTATTTT

d_gene: .
v_gene: TRBV7-2
abundance: .
j_gene: TRBJ2-1
CDR3aa: CASSPRPGGQGEQFF
CDR3nt: TGTGCCAGCAGCCCCCGTCCGGGGGGCCAAGGTGAGCAGTTCTTC

d_gene: .
v_gene: TRBV2
abundance: .
j_gene: TRBJ1-2
CDR3aa: CASSESGRAGGYTF
CDR3nt: TGTGCCAGCAGTGAATCGGGCAGGGCTGGTGGCTACACCTTC

d_gene: .
v_gene: TRBV7-3
abundance: .
j_gene: TRBJ2-2
CDR3aa: CASSPRGNTGELFF
CDR3nt: TGTGCCAGCAGCCCTAGGGGTAACACCGGGGAGCTGTTTTTT

d_gene: TRBD1
v_gene: TRBV4-1
abundance: .
j_gene: TRBJ1-2
CDR3aa: CASSQPTGGNYGYTF
CDR3nt: TGCGCCAGCAGCCAGCCGACAGGGGGCAACTATGGCTACACCTTC

d_gene: TRBD1
v_gene: TRBV6-5
abundance: .
j_gene: TRBJ1-2
CDR3aa: CASSYLGTGGATF
CDR3nt: TGTGCCAGCAGTTACTTAGGGACAGGGGGCGCAACCTTC

d_gene: .
v_gene: TRBV3-1/TRBV3-2
abundance: .
j_gene: TRBJ1-1
CDR3aa: CASSQRQVRTEAFF
CDR3nt: TGTGCCAGCAGCCAAAGGCAGGTTCGCACTGAAGCTTTCTTT

d_gene: TRBD1
v_gene: TRBV11-2
abundance: .
j_gene: TRBJ1-4
CDR3aa: CASSENPGQGVEKLFF
CDR3nt: TGTGCCAGCAGCGAAAACCCGGGACAGGGCGTGGAAAAACTGTTTTTT